Listed below are T cell receptor beta chains from one sample, sequenced in a study of lymphopenia after photon versus proton radiotherapy. Only in-frame clones appear in the TCRdb table, and some are missing; sequencing was by immunoSEQ multiplex PCR. The profile shows approximately 65,000 clones, approximately 90% of them singletons. The sequences come from peripheral blood, collected from a patient treated with photon-based radiotherapy. These receptors were obtained from a woman between 65 and 79 years old with pancreatic cancer. CDR3s include the opening cysteine and the closing phenylalanine or tryptophan. The order of the fields is CDR3 length, V gene, D gene, J gene, clone size, CDR3 protein, CDR3 DNA. D genes are given only for firm matches. For some rows the clone size is stated as once, few or many, or as a class when expanded; others skip it.

>13|TRBV7-7|NA|TRBJ2-1|NA
CASSPSRGNEQFF
TGTGCTAGCAGCCCTTCGCGGGGCAATGAGCAGTTCTTC
>14|TRBV6-5|TRBD1|TRBJ2-7|NA
CASTPTGYSYEQYF
TGTGCCAGCACCCCGACAGGGTATTCCTACGAGCAGTACTTC
>16|TRBV30|TRBD2|TRBJ2-1|NA
CAWSGLAGGPRNEQFF
TGTGCCTGGAGTGGATTAGCGGGAGGGCCGCGAAATGAGCAGTTCTTC
>16|TRBV7-2|NA|TRBJ2-7|NA
CASSLGASGYDYEQYF
TGTGCCAGCAGCTTAGGGGCTTCCGGTTACGACTACGAGCAGTACTTC
>15|TRBV28|NA|TRBJ2-7|few
CASSPSWGASYEQYF
TGTGCCAGCAGCCCCAGTTGGGGGGCCTCCTACGAGCAGTACTTC
>15|TRBV7-2|NA|TRBJ2-1|NA
CASSIRDRRYNEQFF
TGTGCCAGCAGCATCCGGGACCGTCGCTACAATGAGCAGTTCTTC
>15|TRBV18|TRBD1|TRBJ2-7|NA
CASSLGQGLSYEQYF
TGTGCCAGCTCACTGGGACAGGGGCTCTCCTACGAGCAGTACTTC
>14|TRBV27|NA|TRBJ1-1|NA
CASSWGRRNTEAFF
TGTGCCAGCAGCTGGGGACGCAGGAACACTGAAGCTTTCTTT
>14|TRBV7-3|NA|TRBJ2-1|NA
CASSPIPFSNEQFF
TGTGCCAGCAGCCCCATCCCGTTTAGTAATGAGCAGTTCTTC
>13|TRBV29-1|NA|TRBJ1-2|NA
CSVPQAGPDGYTF
TGCAGCGTTCCCCAGGCTGGGCCCGATGGCTACACCTTC
>12|TRBV5-1|NA|TRBJ1-6|NA
CASSVNNSPLHF
TGCGCCAGCAGCGTGAATAATTCACCCCTCCACTTT